This T cell receptor (beta chain) was identified in a study of shared clonotypes between healthy human individuals. General study points: Specimens sampled were limited to blood, with tissue repertoires likely differing. Several donors held about 5% of naive CD4 clonotypes in common.

The table came from immunoSEQ multiplex PCR; TCRdb's copy has only in-frame clones and leaves some out. The table lists a few million clones, approximately 90% of them singletons. On this clone: What it binds is not known.

The CDR3 runs to 17 residues. Trimming removed 5 bases from V and 0 bases from J, with 18 bases in between. From germline, CDR1 is SGHAT and CDR2 FQNNGV. The TCR comes from a man aged 18 to 29 in good health. The chain has TRBV11-2 and TRBJ2-3; D is tentatively TRBD1 or TRBD2 (5 bases each). The sample comprised naive CD4+ T cells sorted from blood. The subset is: CD45RA+ positively selected. The CDR3 nucleotides are TGTGCCAGCAGCAGAAAGACCCCGGGACGGAGCACAGATACGCAGTATTTT. Translated: CASSRKTPGRSTDTQYF.